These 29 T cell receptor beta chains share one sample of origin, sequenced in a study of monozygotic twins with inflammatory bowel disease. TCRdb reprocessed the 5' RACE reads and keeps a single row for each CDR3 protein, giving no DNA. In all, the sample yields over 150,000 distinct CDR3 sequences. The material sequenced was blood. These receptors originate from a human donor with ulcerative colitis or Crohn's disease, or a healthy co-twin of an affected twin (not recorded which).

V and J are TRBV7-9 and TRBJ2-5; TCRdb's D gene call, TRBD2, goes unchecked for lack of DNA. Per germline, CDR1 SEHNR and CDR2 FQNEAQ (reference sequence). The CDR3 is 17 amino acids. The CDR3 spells CASSFAGLAGGGETQYF.

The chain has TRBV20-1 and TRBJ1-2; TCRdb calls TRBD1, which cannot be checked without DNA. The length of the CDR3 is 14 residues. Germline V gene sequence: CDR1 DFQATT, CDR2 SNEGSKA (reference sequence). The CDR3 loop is CSAFGQGYDYGYTF.

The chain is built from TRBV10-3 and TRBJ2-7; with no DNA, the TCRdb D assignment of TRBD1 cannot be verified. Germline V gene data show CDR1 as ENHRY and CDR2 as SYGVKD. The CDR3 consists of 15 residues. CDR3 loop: CAIQPTGTTSYEQYF.

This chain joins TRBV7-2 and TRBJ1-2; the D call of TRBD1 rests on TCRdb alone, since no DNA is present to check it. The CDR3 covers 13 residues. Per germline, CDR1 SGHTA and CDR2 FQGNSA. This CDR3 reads CASSSGASSGYTF.

CDR3 sequence reads: CASLGQGAIYNEQFF. The V call is TRBV25-1, the J call TRBJ2-1; TCRdb calls TRBD1, which cannot be checked without DNA. The CDR3 is 15 amino acids. The germline V gene encodes CDR1 MGHDK and CDR2 SYGVNS.

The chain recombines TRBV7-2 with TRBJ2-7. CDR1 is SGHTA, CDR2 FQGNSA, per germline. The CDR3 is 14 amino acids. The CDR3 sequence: CASSLEVVSYEQYF.

CDR3 sequence: CASTEGREGPLETQYF. This chain connects TRBV27 to TRBJ2-5; lacking DNA, the TRBD2 call made by TCRdb goes unchecked. The CDR3 runs 16 residues. Germline loops: CDR1 MNHEY, CDR2 SMNVEV (reference sequence).

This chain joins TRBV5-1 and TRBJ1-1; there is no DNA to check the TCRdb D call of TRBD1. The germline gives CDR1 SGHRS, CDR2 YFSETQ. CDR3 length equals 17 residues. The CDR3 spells CASSYPRPGDPNTEAFF.

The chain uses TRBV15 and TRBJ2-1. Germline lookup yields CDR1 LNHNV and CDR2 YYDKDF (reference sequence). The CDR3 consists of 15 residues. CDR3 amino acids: CATSRDRSSYNEQFF.

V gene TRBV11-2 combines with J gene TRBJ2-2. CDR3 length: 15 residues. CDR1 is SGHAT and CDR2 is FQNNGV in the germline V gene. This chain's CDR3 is CASSPRTGNTGELFF. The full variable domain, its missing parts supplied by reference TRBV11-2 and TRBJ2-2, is EAGVAQSPRYKIIEKRQSVAFWCNPISGHATLYWYQQILGQGPKLLIQFQNNGVVDDSQLPKDRFSAERLKGVDSTLKIQPAKLEDSAVYLCASSPRTGNTGELFFGEGSRLTVL.

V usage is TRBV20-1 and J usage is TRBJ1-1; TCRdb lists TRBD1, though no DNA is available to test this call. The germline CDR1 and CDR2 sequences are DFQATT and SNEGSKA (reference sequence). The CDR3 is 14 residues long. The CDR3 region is CSAREGQGATEAFF.

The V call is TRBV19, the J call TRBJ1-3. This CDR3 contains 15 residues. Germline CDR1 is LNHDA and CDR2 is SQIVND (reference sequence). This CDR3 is CASSIREGSGNTIYF. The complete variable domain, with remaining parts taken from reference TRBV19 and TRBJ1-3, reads DGGITQSPKYLFRKEGQNVTLSCEQNLNHDAMYWYRQDPGQGLRLIYYSQIVNDFQKGDIAEGYSVSREKKESFPLTVTSAQKNPTAFYLCASSIREGSGNTIYFGEGSWLTVV.

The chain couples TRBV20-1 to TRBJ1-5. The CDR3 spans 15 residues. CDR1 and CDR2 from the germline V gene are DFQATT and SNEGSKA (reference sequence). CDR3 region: CSARDRFYSNQPQHF.

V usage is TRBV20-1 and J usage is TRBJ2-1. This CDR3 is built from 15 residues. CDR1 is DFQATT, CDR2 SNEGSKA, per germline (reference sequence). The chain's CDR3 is CSARSPDSAYNEQFF.

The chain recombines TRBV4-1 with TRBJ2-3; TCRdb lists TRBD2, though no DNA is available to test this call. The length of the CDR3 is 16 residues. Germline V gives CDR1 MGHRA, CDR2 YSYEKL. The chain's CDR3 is CASSPTRGRAPDTQYF.

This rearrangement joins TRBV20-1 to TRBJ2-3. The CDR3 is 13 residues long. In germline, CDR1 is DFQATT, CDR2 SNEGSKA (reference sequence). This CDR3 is CSATPTSTDTQYF.

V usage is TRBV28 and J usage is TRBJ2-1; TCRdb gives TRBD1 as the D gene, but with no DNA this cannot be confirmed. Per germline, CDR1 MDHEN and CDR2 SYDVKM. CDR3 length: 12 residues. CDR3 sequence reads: CASSLRGREQFF.

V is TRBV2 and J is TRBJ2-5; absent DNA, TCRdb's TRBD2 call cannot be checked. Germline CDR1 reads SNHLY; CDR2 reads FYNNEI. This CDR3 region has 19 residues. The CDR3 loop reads CASSGNRPSGGPIQETQYF.

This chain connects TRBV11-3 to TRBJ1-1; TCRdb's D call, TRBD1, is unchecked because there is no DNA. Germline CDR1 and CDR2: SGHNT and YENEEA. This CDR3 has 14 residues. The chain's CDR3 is CASSLQGQLTEAFF.

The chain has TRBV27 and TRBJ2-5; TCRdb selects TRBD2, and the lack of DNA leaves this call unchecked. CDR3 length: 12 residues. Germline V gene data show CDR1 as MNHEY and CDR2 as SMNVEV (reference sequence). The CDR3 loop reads CASKAGGETQYF.

The CDR3 sequence: CASSFRRLGGNSPLHF. The chain links TRBV7-8 to TRBJ1-6. Germline-derived CDR1 and CDR2 are SGHVS and FQNEAQ. CDR3 length: 16 amino acids.

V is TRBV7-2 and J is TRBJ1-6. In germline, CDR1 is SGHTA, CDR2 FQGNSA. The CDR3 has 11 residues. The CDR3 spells CASSTNSPLHF.

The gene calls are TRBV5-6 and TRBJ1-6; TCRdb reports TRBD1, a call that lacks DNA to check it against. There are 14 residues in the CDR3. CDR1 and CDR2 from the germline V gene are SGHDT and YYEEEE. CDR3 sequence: CASSNLAAGSPLHF.

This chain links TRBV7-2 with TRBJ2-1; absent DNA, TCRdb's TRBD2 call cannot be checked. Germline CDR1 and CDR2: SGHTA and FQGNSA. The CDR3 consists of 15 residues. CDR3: CASSMTSGIGNEQFF.

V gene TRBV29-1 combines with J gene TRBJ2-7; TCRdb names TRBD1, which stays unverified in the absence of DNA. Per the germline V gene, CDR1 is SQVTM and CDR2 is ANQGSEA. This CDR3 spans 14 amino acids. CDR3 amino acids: CSVARQRDSYEQYF.

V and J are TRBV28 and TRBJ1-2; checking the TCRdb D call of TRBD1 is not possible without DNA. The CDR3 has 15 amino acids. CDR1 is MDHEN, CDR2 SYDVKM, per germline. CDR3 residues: CASSLHPTGTYGYTF.

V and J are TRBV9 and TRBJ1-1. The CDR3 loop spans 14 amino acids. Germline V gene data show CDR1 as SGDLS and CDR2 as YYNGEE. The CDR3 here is CASSVDPENTEAFF. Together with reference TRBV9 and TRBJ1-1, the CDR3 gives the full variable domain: DSGVTQTPKHLITATGQRVTLRCSPRSGDLSVYWYQQSLDQGLQFLIQYYNGEERAKGNILERFSAQQFPDLHSELNLSSLELGDSALYFCASSVDPENTEAFFGQGTRLTVV.

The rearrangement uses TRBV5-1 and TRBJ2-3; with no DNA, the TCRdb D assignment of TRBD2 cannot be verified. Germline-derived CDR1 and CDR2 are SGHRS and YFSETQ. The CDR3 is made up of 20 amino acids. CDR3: CASSFRPKGLASGGTDTQYF.

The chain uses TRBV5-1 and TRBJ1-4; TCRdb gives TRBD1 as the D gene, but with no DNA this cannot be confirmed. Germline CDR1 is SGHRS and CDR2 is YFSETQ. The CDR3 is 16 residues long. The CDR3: CASSPTGTGPNEKLFF.